The source of this T cell receptor (beta chain) is a study of T cells in Graves' hyperthyroidism and ophthalmopathy. This clonotype was seen many times. This CDR3 contains 15 residues. The V and J ends lost 0 bases and 6 bases respectively, with 16 bases between them. Germline CDR1 and CDR2: SGHDT and YYEEEE. Researchers amplified the TCR beta CDR3 regions from RNA transcripts. HTBI primers were employed in a first-round RT-PCR of the TCR CDR3. Via MiXCR, TCRdb re-called the multiplex PCR reads, giving one row per CDR3 protein. The data contain hundreds of thousands of distinct CDR3 sequences, 14% of them singletons.

Material: blood. The rearrangement joins TRBV5-6 to TRBJ2-7; D possibly corresponds to TRBD1 (6 bases). The sequence came from a woman between 18 and 29 years old with Graves' hyperthyroidism. In DNA form, the CDR3 reads TGTGCCAGCAGCTTGGGGGGGCCCCTAGAGAGCGAGCAGTACTTC. Its protein product is CASSLGGPLESEQYF.